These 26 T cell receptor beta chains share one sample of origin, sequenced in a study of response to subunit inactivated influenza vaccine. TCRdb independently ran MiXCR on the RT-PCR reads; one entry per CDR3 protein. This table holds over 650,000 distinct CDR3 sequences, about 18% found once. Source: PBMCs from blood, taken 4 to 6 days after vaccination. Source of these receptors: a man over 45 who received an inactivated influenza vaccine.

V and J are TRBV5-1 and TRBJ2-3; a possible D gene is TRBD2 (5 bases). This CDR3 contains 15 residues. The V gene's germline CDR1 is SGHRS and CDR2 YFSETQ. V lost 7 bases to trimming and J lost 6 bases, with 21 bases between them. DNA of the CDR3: TGCGCCAGCGGGTGGTCGGACTCACGAACTGATACGCAGTATTTT. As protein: CASGWSDSRTDTQYF.

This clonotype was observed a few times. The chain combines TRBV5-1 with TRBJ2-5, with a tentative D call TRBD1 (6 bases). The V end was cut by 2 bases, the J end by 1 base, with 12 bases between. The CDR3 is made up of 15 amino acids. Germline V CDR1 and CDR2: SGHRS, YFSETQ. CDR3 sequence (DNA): TGCGCCAGCAGCTTACGGGACATTAGCCAAGAGACCCAGTACTTC. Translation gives CASSLRDISQETQYF.

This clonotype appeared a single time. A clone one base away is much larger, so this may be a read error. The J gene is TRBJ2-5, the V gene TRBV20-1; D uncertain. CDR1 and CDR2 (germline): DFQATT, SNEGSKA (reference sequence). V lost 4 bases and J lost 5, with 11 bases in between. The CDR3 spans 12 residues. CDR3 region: CSAKALGETQYF. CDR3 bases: TGCAGTGCTAAAGCCCTCGGTGAGACCCAGTACTTC.

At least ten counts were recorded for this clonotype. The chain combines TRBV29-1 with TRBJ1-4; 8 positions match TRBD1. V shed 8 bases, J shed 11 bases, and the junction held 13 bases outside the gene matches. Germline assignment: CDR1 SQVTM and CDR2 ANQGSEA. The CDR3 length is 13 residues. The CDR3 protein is CSSFPPQGAKLFF. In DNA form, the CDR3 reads TGCAGCTCCTTTCCCCCTCAGGGGGCGAAACTGTTTTTT.

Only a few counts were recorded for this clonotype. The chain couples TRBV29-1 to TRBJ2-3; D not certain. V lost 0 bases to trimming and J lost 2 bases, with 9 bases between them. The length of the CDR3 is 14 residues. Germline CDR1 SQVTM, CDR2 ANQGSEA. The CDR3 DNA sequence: TGCAGCGTTGAAGACAGCCTCCCCACAGATACGCAGTATTTT. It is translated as CSVEDSLPTDTQYF.

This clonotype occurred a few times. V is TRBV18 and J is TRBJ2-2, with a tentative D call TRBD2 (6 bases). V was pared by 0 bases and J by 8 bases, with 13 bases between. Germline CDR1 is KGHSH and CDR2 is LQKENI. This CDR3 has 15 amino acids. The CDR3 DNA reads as TGTGCCAGCTCACCACCGGGACTCCAAGGGGGGGAGCTGTTTTTT. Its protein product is CASSPPGLQGGELFF.

DNA for the CDR3: TGTGCCAGCAGCTTAAACATTCAGTACTTC. This sequence encodes CASSLNIQYF. The chain links TRBV21-1 to TRBJ2-4. TRBV21-1 is termed a pseudogene. This CDR3 comprises 10 residues.

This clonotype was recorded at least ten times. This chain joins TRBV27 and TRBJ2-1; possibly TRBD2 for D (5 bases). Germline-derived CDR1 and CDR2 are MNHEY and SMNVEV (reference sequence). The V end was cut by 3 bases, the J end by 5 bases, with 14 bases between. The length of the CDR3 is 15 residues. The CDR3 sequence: CASSFNGLPNNEQFF. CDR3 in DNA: TGTGCCAGCAGTTTTAACGGACTGCCTAACAATGAGCAGTTCTTC.

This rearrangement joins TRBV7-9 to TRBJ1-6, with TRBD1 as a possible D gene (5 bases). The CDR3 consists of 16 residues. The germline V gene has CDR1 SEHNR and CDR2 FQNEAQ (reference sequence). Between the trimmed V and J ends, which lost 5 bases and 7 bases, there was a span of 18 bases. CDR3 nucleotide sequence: TGTGCCAGCAGCGACGCGGGGCCAGCCGGAAATTCACCCCTCCACTTT. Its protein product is CASSDAGPAGNSPLHF.

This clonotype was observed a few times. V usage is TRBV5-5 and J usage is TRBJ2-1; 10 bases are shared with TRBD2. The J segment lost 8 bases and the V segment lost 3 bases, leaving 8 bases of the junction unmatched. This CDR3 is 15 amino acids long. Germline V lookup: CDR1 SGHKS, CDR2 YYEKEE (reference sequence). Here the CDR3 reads CASSWIAGGGHEQFF. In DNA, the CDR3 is TGTGCCAGCAGCTGGATAGCGGGGGGAGGGCATGAGCAGTTCTTC.

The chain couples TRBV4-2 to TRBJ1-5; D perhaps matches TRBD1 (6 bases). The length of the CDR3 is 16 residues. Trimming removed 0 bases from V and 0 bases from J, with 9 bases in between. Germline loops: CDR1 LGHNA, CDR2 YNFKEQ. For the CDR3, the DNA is TGTGCCAGCAGCCAAGAGGACAGTGATAGCAATCAGCCCCAGCATTTT. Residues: CASSQEDSDSNQPQHF.

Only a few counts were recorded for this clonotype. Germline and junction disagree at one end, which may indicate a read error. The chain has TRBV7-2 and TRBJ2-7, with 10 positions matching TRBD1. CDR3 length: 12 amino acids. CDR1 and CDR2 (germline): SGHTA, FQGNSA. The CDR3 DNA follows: TGTGCCAGCAGCCACGACAGGGGGCCCCTCAACTTC. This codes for CASSHDRGPLNF. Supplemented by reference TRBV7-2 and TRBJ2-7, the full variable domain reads GAGVSQSPSNKVTEKGKDVELRCDPISGHTALYWYRQSLGQGLEFLIYFQGNSAPDKSGLPSDRFSAERTGGSVSTLTIQRTQQEDSAVYLCASSHDRGPLNFGPGTRLTVT.

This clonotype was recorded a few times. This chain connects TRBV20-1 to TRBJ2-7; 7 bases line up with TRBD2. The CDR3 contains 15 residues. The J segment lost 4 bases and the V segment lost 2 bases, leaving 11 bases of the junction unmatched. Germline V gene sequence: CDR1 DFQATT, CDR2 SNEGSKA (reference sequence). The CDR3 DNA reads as TGCAGTGCTAGATGGGGGGGGTCGAGTGGGTACGAGCAGTACTTC. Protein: CSARWGGSSGYEQYF.

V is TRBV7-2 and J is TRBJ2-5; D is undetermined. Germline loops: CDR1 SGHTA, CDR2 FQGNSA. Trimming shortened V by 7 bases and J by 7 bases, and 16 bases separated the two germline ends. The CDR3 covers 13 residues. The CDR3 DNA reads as TGTGCCAGCACTTGGTCCGACCCGGGGACCCAGTACTTC. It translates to CASTWSDPGTQYF.

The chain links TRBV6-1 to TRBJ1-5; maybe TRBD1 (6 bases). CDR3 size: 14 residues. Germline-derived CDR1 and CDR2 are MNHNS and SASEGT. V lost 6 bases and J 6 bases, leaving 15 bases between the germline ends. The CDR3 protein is CASRPGAGAQPQHF. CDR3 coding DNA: TGTGCCAGCAGGCCGGGGGCAGGGGCTCAGCCCCAGCATTTT.

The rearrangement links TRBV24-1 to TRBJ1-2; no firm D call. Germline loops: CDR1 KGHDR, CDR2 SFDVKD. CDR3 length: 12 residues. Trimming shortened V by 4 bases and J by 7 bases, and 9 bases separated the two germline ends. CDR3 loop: CATSDPITGYTF. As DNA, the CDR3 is TGTGCCACCAGTGACCCCATCACTGGCTACACCTTC.

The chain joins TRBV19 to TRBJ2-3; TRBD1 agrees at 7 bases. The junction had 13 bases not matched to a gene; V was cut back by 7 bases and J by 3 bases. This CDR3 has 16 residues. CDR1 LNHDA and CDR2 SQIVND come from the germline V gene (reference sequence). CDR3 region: CASTKRQGMKTDTQYF. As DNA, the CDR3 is TGTGCCAGTACCAAAAGACAGGGTATGAAGACAGATACGCAGTATTTT.

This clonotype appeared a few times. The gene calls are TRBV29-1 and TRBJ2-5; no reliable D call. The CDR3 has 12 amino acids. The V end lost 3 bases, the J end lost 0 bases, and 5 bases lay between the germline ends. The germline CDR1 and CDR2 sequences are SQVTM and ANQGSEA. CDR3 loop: CSVDVNQETQYF. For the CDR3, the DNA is TGCAGCGTTGATGTTAACCAAGAGACCCAGTACTTC.

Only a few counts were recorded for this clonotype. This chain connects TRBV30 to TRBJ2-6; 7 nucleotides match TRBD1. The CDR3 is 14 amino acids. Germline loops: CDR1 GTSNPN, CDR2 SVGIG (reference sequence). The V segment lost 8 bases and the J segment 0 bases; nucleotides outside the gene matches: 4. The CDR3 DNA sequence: TGTGCCCAGGACAGGAGCTCTGGGGCCAACGTCCTGACTTTC. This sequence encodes CAQDRSSGANVLTF.

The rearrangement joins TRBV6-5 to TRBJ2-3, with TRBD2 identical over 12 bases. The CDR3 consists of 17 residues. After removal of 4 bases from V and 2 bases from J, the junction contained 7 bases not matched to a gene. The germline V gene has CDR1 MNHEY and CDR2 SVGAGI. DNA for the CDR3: TGTGCCAGCAGTTCCGCCGGACTAGCGGGGCTCACAGATACGCAGTATTTT. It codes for CASSSAGLAGLTDTQYF.

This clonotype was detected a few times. The chain's CDR3 is CASSLASGGSGSYEQYF. CDR3 nucleotides: TGTGCCAGCAGCTTAGCTAGCGGGGGGTCCGGGTCCTACGAGCAGTACTTC. The chain couples TRBV7-2 to TRBJ2-7; TRBD2 agrees at 10 bases. The CDR3 runs to 17 residues. Losses at the gene ends were 0 bases for V and 1 base for J; bases not matched to a gene: 6. CDR1 and CDR2 (germline): SGHTA, FQGNSA.

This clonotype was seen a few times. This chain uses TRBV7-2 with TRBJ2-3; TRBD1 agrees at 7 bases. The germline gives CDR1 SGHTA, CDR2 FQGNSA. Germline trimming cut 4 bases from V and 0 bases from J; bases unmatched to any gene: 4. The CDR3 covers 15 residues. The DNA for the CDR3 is TGTGCCAGCAGCTCAGGGACAGTAAGCACAGATACGCAGTATTTT. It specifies CASSSGTVSTDTQYF.

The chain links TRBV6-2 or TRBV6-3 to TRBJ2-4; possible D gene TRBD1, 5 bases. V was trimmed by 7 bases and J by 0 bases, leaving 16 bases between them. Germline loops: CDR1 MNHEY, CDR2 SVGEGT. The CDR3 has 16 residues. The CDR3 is CASTKDIGLAKNIQYF. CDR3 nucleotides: TGTGCCAGCACCAAGGACATCGGGTTAGCCAAAAACATTCAGTACTTC.

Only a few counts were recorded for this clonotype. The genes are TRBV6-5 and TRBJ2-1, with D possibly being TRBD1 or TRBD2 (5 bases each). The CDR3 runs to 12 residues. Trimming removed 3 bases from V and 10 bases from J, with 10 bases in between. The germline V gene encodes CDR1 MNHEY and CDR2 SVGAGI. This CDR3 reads CASSYLGREQFF. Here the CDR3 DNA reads TGTGCCAGCAGTTATCTGGGACGAGAGCAGTTCTTC.

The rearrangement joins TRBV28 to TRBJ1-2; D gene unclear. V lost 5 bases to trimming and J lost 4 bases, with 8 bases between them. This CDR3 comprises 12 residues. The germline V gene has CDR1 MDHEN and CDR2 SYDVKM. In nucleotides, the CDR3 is TGTGCCAGCAGTCGGCCCACCTATGGCTACACCTTC. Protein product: CASSRPTYGYTF.

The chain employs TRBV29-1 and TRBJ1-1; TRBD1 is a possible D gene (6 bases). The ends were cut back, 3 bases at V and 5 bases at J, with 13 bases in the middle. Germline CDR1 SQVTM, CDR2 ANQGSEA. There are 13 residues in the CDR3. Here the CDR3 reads CSVDNRVPTEAFF. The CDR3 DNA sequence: TGCAGCGTTGATAACAGGGTCCCTACTGAAGCTTTCTTT.